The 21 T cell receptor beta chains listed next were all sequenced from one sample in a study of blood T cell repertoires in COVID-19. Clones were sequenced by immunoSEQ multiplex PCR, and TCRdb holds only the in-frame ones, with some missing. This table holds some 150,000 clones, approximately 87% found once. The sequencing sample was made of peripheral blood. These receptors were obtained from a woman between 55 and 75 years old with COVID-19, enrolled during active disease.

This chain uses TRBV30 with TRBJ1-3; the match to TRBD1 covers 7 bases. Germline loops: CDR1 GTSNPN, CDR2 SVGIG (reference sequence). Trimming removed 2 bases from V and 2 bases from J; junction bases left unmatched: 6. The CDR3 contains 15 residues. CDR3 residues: CAWSPLTGTGNTIYF. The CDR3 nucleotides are TGTGCCTGGAGTCCATTGACAGGGACTGGAAACACCATATATTTT.

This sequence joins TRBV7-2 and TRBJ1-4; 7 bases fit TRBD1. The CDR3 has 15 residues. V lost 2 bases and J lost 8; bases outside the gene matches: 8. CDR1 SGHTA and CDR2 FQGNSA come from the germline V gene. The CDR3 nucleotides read TGTGCCAGCAGCTTAAGGGGACAGCTCACGGAAAAACTGTTTTTT. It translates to CASSLRGQLTEKLFF. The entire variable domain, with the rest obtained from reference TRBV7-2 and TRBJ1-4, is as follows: GAGVSQSPSNKVTEKGKDVELRCDPISGHTALYWYRQSLGQGLEFLIYFQGNSAPDKSGLPSDRFSAERTGGSVSTLTIQRTQQEDSAVYLCASSLRGQLTEKLFFGSGTQLSVL.

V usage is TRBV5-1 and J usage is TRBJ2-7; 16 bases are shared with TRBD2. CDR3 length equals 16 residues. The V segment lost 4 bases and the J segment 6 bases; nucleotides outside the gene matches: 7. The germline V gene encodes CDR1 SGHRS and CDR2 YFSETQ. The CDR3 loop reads CASSPGLAGGPREQYF. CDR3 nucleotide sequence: TGCGCCAGCAGCCCGGGACTAGCGGGAGGGCCTCGCGAGCAGTACTTC.

CDR3 in DNA: TGTGCCAGCAGCCCTAGTCCAAGGAACACTGAAGCTTTCTTT. Its translation is CASSPSPRNTEAFF. The gene calls are TRBV7-2 and TRBJ1-1, with D unresolved. The germline V gene has CDR1 SGHTA and CDR2 FQGNSA. V lost 5 bases and J lost 1, with 11 bases in between. The CDR3 sequence is 14 residues long.

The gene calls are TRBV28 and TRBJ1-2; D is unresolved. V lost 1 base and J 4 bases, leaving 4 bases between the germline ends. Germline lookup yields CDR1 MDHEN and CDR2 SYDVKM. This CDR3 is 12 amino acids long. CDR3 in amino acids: CASSLSGYGYTF. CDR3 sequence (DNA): TGTGCCAGCAGTTTATCAGGCTATGGCTACACCTTC.

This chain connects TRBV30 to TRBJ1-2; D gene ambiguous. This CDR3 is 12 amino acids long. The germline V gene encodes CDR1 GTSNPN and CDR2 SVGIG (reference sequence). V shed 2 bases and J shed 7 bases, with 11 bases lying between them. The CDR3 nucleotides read TGTGCCTGGAGTTCCCCTCTCCCTGGCTACACCTTC. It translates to CAWSSPLPGYTF.

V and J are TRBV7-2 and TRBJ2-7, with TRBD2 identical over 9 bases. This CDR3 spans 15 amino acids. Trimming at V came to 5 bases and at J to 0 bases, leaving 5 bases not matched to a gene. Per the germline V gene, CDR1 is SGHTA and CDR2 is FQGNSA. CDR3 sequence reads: CASSPRGGGSYEQYF. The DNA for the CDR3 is TGTGCCAGCAGCCCCCGCGGGGGGGGCTCCTACGAGCAGTACTTC.

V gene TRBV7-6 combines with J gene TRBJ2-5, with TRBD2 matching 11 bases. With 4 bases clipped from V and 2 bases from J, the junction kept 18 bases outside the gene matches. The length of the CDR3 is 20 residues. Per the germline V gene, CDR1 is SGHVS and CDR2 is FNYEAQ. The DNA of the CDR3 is TGTGCCAGCAGCTCGTCCTCAACTAGCGGGAGTCTTTTGGGGCAAGAGACCCAGTACTTC. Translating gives CASSSSSTSGSLLGQETQYF.

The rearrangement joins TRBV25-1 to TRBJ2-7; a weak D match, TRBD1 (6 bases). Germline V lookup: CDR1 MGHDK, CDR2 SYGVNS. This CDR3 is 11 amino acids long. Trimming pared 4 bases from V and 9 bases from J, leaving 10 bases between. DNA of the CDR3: TGTGCCAGCAGTGGGGGGCTATTGCAGTACTTC. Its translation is CASSGGLLQYF.

The CDR3 DNA sequence: TGTGCCAGCAGCCAAACAGGGCGACCCCAGCCCCAGCATTTT. This sequence encodes CASSQTGRPQPQHF. The V gene is TRBV3-1 (or the pseudogene TRBV3-2), the J gene TRBJ1-5; tentatively, D is TRBD1 (6 bases). The germline V gene has CDR1 LGHDT and CDR2 YNNKEL (reference sequence). The V gene lost 2 bases and the J gene lost 7 bases, with 12 bases spanning the gap. The CDR3 length is 14 residues.

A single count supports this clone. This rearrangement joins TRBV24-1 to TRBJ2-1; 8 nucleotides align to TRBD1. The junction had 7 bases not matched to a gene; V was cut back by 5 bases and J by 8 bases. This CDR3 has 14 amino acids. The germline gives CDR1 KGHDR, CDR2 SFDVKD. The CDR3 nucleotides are TGTGCCACCAGTGTGGGCAGGGGGCGGGATGAGCAGTTCTTC. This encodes CATSVGRGRDEQFF.

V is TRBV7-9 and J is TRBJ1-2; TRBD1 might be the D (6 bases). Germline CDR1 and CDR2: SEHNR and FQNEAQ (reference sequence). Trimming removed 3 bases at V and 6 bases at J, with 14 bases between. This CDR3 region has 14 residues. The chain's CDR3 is CASSFSQGADGYTF. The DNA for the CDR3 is TGTGCCAGCAGCTTTTCACAGGGCGCGGATGGCTACACCTTC.

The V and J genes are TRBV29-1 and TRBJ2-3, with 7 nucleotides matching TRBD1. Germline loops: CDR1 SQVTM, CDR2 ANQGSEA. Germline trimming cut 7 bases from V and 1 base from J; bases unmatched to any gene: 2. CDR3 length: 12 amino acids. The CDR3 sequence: CSGGQRTDTQYF. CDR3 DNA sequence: TGCAGCGGGGGACAGCGCACAGATACGCAGTATTTT.

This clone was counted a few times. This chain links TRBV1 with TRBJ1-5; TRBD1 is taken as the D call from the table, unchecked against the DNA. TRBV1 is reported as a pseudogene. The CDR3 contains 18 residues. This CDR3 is CTSSQGRQETSSNQPQHF. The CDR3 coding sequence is TGCACCAGCAGCCAAGGACGACAGGAAACGTCTAGCAATCAGCCCCAGCATTTT.

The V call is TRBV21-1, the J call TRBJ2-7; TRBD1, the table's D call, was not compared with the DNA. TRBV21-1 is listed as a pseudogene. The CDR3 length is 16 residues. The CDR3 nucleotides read TGTGCCAGCAGCAAAGTAGACAGGGCAAGCTCCTACGAGCAGTACTTC. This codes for CASSKVDRASSYEQYF.

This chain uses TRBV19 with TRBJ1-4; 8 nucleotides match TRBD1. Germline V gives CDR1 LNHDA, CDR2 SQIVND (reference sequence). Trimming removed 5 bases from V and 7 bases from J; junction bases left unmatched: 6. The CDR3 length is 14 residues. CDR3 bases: TGTGCCAGTAGTGTCAGGGGGCGATCTGAAAAACTGTTTTTT. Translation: CASSVRGRSEKLFF.

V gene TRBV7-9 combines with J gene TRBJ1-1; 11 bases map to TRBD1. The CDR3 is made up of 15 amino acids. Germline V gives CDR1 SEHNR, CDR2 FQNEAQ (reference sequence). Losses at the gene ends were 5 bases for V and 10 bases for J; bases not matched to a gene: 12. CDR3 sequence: CASSRPGTGGWGAFF. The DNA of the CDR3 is TGTGCCAGCAGCCGCCCCGGGACAGGGGGATGGGGAGCTTTCTTT.

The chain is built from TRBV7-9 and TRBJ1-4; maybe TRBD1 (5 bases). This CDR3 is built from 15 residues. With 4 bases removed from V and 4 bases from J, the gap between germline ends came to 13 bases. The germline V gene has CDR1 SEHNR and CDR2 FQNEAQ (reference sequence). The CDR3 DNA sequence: TGTGCCAGCAGCTGGGCAAGGGGCGTTAATGAAAAACTGTTTTTT. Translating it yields CASSWARGVNEKLFF.

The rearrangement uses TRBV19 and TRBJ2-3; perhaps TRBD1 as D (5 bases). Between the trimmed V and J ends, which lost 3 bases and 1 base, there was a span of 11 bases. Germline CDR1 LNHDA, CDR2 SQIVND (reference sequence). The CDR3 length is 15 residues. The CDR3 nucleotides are TGTGCCAGTAGTATCCGGCAGGGCGGCACAGATACGCAGTATTTT. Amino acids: CASSIRQGGTDTQYF.

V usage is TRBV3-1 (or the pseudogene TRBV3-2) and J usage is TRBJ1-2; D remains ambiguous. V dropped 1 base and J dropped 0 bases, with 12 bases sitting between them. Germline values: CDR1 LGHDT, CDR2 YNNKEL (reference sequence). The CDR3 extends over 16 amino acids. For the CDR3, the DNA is TGTGCCAGCAGCCAAGGAGTCCTATCGGCTAACTATGGCTACACCTTC. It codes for CASSQGVLSANYGYTF.

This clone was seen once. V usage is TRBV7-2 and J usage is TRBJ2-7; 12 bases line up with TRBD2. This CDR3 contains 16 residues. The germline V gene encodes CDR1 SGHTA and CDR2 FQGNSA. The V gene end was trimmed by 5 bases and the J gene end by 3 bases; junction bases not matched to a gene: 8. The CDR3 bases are TGTGCCAGCAGCCAGACAGGACTAGCGGGATACTACGAGCAGTACTTC. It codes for CASSQTGLAGYYEQYF. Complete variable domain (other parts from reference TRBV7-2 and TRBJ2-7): GAGVSQSPSNKVTEKGKDVELRCDPISGHTALYWYRQSLGQGLEFLIYFQGNSAPDKSGLPSDRFSAERTGGSVSTLTIQRTQQEDSAVYLCASSQTGLAGYYEQYFGPGTRLTVT.